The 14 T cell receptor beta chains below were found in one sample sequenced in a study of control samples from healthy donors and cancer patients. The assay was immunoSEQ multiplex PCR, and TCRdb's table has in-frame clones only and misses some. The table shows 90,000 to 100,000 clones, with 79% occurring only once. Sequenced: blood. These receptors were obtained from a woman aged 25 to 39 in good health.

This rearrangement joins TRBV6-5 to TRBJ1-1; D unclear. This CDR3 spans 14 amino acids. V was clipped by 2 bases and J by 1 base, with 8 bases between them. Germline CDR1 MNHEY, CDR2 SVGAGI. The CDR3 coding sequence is TGTGCCAGCAGTTACGAGCGGACGAACACTGAAGCTTTCTTT. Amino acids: CASSYERTNTEAFF.

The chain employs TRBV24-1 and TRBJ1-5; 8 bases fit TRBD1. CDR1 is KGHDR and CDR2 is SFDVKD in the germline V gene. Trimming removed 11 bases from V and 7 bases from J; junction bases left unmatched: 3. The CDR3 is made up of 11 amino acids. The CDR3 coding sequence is TGTGCCAAGGACAGGGTCCAGCCCCAGCATTTT. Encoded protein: CAKDRVQPQHF.

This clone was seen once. The CDR3, as DNA: TGTGCCAGCAGCCCAGTGGGCGGGGAAAATGAGCAGTTCTTC. This gives the protein CASSPVGGENEQFF. The chain links TRBV7-2 to TRBJ2-1; perhaps TRBD2 as D (6 bases). Trimming pared 5 bases from V and 7 bases from J, leaving 15 bases between. The germline CDR1 and CDR2 sequences are SGHTA and FQGNSA. The CDR3 has 14 amino acids.

CDR3 DNA sequence: TGTGCCAGCCGGGACAGGGCGGCAGATACGCAGTATTTT. It translates to CASRDRAADTQYF. The gene calls are TRBV6-5 and TRBJ2-3; 9 bases are shared with TRBD1. Trimming cost V 8 bases and J 4 bases; bases outside gene matches: 4. This CDR3 is 13 amino acids long. Germline values: CDR1 MNHEY, CDR2 SVGAGI.

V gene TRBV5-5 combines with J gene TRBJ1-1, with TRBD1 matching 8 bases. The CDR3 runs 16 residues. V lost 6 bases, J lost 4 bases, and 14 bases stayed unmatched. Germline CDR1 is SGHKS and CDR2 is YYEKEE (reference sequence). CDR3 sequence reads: CASTGQGGGRGTEAFF. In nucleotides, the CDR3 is TGTGCCAGCACCGGACAGGGAGGGGGTCGGGGCACTGAAGCTTTCTTT.

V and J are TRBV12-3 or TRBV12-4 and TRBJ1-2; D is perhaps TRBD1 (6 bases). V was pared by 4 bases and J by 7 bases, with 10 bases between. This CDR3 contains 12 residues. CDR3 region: CASSYQGSGYTF. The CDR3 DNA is TGTGCCAGCAGTTACCAGGGGTCTGGCTACACCTTC.

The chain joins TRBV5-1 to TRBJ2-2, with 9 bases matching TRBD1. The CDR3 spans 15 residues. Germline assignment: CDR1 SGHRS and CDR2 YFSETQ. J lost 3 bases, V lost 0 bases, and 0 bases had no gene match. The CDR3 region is CASSLGDRDTGELFF. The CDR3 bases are TGCGCCAGCAGCTTGGGGGACAGGGACACCGGGGAGCTGTTTTTT.

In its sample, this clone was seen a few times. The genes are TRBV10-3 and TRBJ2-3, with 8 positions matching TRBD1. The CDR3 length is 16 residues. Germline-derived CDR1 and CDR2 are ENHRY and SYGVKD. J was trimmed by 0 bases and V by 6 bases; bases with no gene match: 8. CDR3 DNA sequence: TGTGCCATCAGACCAAGACAGGGGCCTAGCACAGATACGCAGTATTTT. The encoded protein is CAIRPRQGPSTDTQYF.

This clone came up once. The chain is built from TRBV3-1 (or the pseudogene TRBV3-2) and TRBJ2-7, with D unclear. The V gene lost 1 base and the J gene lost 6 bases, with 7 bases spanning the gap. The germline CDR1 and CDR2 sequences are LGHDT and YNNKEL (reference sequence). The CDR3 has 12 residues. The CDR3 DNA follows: TGTGCCAGCAGCCAAGTGGGCTCCGAGCAGTACTTC. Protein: CASSQVGSEQYF.

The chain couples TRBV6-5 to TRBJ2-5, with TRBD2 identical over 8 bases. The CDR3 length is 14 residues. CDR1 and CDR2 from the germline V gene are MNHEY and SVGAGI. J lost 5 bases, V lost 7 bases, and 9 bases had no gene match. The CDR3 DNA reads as TGTGCCAGCATCGGTCTAGCGGGTTGGGAGACCCAGTACTTC. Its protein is CASIGLAGWETQYF.

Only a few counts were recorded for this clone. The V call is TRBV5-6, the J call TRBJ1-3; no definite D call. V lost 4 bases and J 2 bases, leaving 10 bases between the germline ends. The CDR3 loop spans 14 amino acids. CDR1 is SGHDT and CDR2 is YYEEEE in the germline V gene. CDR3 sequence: CASSLDGPGNTIYF. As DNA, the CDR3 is TGTGCCAGCAGCCTAGACGGCCCTGGAAACACCATATATTTT.

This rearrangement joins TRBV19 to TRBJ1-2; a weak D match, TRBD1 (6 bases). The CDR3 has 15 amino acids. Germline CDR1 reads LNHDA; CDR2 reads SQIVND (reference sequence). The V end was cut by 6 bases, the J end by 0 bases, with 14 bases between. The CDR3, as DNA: TGTGCCAGTAGCCCCAGGGGTCCCGCTAACTATGGCTACACCTTC. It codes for CASSPRGPANYGYTF.

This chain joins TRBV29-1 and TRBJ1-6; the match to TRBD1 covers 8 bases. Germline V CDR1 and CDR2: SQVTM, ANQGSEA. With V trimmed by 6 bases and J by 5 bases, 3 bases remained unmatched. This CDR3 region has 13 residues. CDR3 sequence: CSVGTGDNSPLHF. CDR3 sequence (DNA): TGCAGCGTGGGGACAGGAGATAATTCACCCCTCCACTTT.

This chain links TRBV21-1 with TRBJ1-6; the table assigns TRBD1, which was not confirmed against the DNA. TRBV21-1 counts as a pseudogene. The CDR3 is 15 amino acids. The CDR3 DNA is TGTGCCAGCAGCAAAGCCGGGACAGGGGGTTCACCCCTCCACTTT. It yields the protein CASSKAGTGGSPLHF.